These 9 T cell receptor beta chains originate from one sample sequenced in a study of Ad26.COV2.S vaccination and SARS-CoV-2 variants. Method: immunoSEQ multiplex PCR; TCRdb's copy keeps in-frame clones and lacks some. The sample has about 180,000 clones, approximately 88% seen once. The sequences come from peripheral blood, collected after recovery from COVID-19. The source is a human donor who had recovered from COVID-19.

The chain combines TRBV3-1 (or the pseudogene TRBV3-2) with TRBJ1-2; 8 positions agree with TRBD1. Germline V CDR1 and CDR2: LGHDT, YNNKEL (reference sequence). V trimming: 0 bases; J trimming: 3 bases; junction bases outside the gene matches: 3. This CDR3 spans 15 amino acids. The CDR3 DNA follows: TGTGCCAGCAGCCAAGAAGGGACAGGTTACTATGGCTACACCTTC. Amino acid sequence: CASSQEGTGYYGYTF.

Only one count was recorded for this clone. The chain couples TRBV3-1 (or the pseudogene TRBV3-2) to TRBJ2-1, with 8 bases matching TRBD2. With 2 bases clipped from V and 1 base from J, the junction kept 4 bases outside the gene matches. Germline CDR1 LGHDT, CDR2 YNNKEL (reference sequence). The CDR3 is made up of 16 amino acids. The CDR3, as DNA: TGTGCCAGCAGCCAATGGGGCGGGGGGTCCTACAATGAGCAGTTCTTC. Translated: CASSQWGGGSYNEQFF.

This rearrangement joins TRBV30 to TRBJ1-1, with TRBD1 as a possible D gene (6 bases). The germline V and J ends were trimmed by 4 bases and 0 bases, with 9 bases remaining between them. This CDR3 is 13 amino acids long. CDR1 is GTSNPN, CDR2 SVGIG, per germline (reference sequence). This CDR3 reads CAWIGQLNTEAFF. CDR3 coding DNA: TGTGCCTGGATCGGACAGTTGAACACTGAAGCTTTCTTT.

The V and J genes are TRBV6-2 or TRBV6-3 and TRBJ2-7, with 11 bases aligning to TRBD2. The V gene end was trimmed by 5 bases and the J gene end by 1 base; junction bases not matched to a gene: 7. The CDR3 contains 16 residues. CDR1 is MNHEY, CDR2 SVGEGT, per germline. The CDR3 spells CASSKKTSGESYEQYF. The CDR3 bases are TGTGCCAGCAGTAAAAAGACTAGCGGGGAGTCCTACGAGCAGTACTTC.

This chain connects TRBV27 to TRBJ2-5; weak D call: TRBD2 (6 bases). The germline gives CDR1 MNHEY, CDR2 SMNVEV (reference sequence). V shed 5 bases and J shed 7 bases, with 17 bases lying between them. CDR3 length: 14 amino acids. This CDR3 reads CASSLGGPGGTQYF. CDR3 nucleotides: TGTGCCAGCAGTCTCGGGGGTCCCGGGGGGACCCAGTACTTC.

CDR3: CASRPHLNTGELFF. CDR3 nucleotides: TGTGCCAGCAGGCCACACCTAAACACCGGGGAGCTGTTTTTT. The rearrangement links TRBV7-3 to TRBJ2-2; D gene uncertain. The CDR3 runs to 14 residues. Looked up from germline, CDR1 is SGHTA and CDR2 is FQGTGA. V was shortened by 6 bases and J by 2 bases, with 10 bases between the two germline ends.

This rearrangement joins TRBV28 to TRBJ2-7; D is ambiguous. The V gene lost 7 bases and the J gene lost 0 bases, with 4 bases spanning the gap. CDR3 length equals 11 residues. The germline CDR1 and CDR2 sequences are MDHEN and SYDVKM. In DNA form, the CDR3 reads TGTGCCAGCACTAGCTCCTACGAGCAGTACTTC. Its protein product is CASTSSYEQYF.

The gene calls are TRBV28 and TRBJ2-1; 7 bases agree with TRBD2. This CDR3 has 13 residues. V shed 6 bases and J 9 bases; nucleotides not matched to a gene: 8. Germline lookup yields CDR1 MDHEN and CDR2 SYDVKM. This chain's CDR3 is CASSPGLDGEQFF. CDR3 nucleotides: TGTGCCAGCAGCCCAGGACTAGACGGTGAGCAGTTCTTC. Looking up the rest from reference TRBV28 and TRBJ2-1 gives the full variable domain: DVKVTQSSRYLVKRTGEKVFLECVQDMDHENMFWYRQDPGLGLRLIYFSYDVKMKEKGDIPEGYSVSREKKERFSLILESASTNQTSMYLCASSPGLDGEQFFGPGTRLTVL.

This sequence joins TRBV19 and TRBJ1-2, with a tentative D call TRBD1 (5 bases). CDR1 is LNHDA and CDR2 is SQIVND in the germline V gene (reference sequence). This CDR3 has 14 amino acids. V shed 5 bases and J shed 4 bases, with 14 bases lying between them. This chain's CDR3 is CASSAGASAYGYTF. In DNA, the CDR3 is TGTGCCAGTAGTGCCGGGGCCTCGGCCTATGGCTACACCTTC.